The TCR beta chain described here comes from a study of tumor-infiltrating lymphocytes in primary liver carcinoma. Study-wide context: The patient population consisted of men and women between 30 and 69 years of age. Regardless of tissue type, samples showed similar yields of roughly 3.5 to 7.5 million productive TCRbeta reads.

Co-extraction of RNA and DNA was performed on about 19-31 mg of unsorted bulk tissue. Treatment-naive at the time, the patients had chronic HBV infection. Study observations and caveats: Significantly larger top-250-clone fractions were found in tumors than in blood (p = 0.039).

With around 500 ng total RNA as template and a constant-region primer, TCR beta cDNA was made. Construction of TCR beta libraries relied on three successive nested multiplex PCR rounds employing slightly modified ARM-PCR. TCRdb reprocessed the multiplex PCR reads with MiXCR, giving one entry per CDR3 protein. In the table there are fewer than 85,000 distinct CDR3 sequences, roughly 69% of which are singletons. About this clonotype: Its antigen remains unidentified.

The material sequenced was tumor-adjacent normal liver tissue. The sequence derives from a man in his forties with primary liver carcinoma and hepatitis B virus infection.

This CDR3 is CASSYRLAGLSYEQYF. The CDR3 region has the DNA TGTGCCAGCAGTTATAGGCTAGCGGGACTATCCTACGAGCAGTACTTC. The chain recombines TRBV6-2 or TRBV6-3 with TRBJ2-7; 9 bases align to TRBD2. There are 16 residues in the CDR3. Germline lookup yields CDR1 MNHEY and CDR2 SVGEGT. J lost 1 base, V lost 3 bases, and 7 bases had no gene match.